The next 8 T cell receptor beta chains were all read from a single sample in a study of T-cell memory formation after mild COVID-19. TCRdb re-called the 5' RACE reads through MiXCR, storing one row per CDR3 protein. The table records a few hundred thousand distinct CDR3 sequences, roughly 15% of them present only once. Material for sequencing was PBMCs or a T cell subset sorted from them (not recorded which). The receptors come from a young man who had mild COVID-19 (a few samples of this study predate the infection). Cell type and time point are not known.

There are many counts of this clonotype. CDR3 DNA: TGTGCCATCACCCAGGGGGAACAGGGGCGCAGCGAGCAGTACTTC. Amino acids: CAITQGEQGRSEQYF. The chain uses TRBV10-3 and TRBJ2-7; 7 bases align to TRBD1. Germline V gives CDR1 ENHRY, CDR2 SYGVKD. The CDR3 has 15 residues. V was pared by 7 bases and J by 6 bases, with 15 bases of the junction left unmatched.

The chain uses TRBV27 and TRBJ1-1; D uncertain. The germline V and J ends were trimmed by 7 bases and 7 bases, with 7 bases remaining between them. Germline values: CDR1 MNHEY, CDR2 SMNVEV (reference sequence). The CDR3 runs to 10 residues. The CDR3 protein is CASTYSEAFF. The CDR3 DNA sequence: TGTGCCAGCACTTACAGTGAAGCTTTCTTT.

The CDR3 DNA is TGCAGTGCAAAACTCTTTGTGGCGAGCCACTATGGCTACACCTTC. Amino acid sequence: CSAKLFVASHYGYTF. V usage is TRBV20-1 and J usage is TRBJ1-2, with D hard to call. The CDR3 loop spans 15 amino acids. The V and J ends lost 6 bases and 3 bases respectively, with 20 bases between them. Germline V lookup: CDR1 DFQATT, CDR2 SNEGSKA (reference sequence).

V and J are TRBV6-2 or TRBV6-3 and TRBJ1-1, with D possibly being TRBD1 (6 bases). CDR1 is MNHEY and CDR2 is SVGEGT in the germline V gene. The CDR3 has 15 residues. Trimming took 2 bases from V and 1 from J, leaving 11 bases between them. The CDR3 DNA is TGTGCCAGCAGTTACGGGACATCCTCGAACACTGAAGCTTTCTTT. As protein: CASSYGTSSNTEAFF.

This clonotype has just a few counts. V usage is TRBV7-2 and J usage is TRBJ2-3; D remains unclear. Trimming took off 6 bases at V and 1 base at J, with 11 bases between the two ends. The CDR3 spans 14 residues. In germline, CDR1 is SGHTA, CDR2 FQGNSA. The CDR3 nucleotides read TGTGCCAGCAGTCCCTTTTCTGGCACAGATACGCAGTATTTT. It yields the protein CASSPFSGTDTQYF.

V and J are TRBV29-1 and TRBJ2-2, with D tentatively TRBD1 (6 bases). CDR1 and CDR2 (germline): SQVTM, ANQGSEA. V lost 4 bases to trimming and J lost 7 bases, with 10 bases between them. The CDR3 is made up of 12 amino acids. DNA for the CDR3: TGCAGCGTTGGGCAGGGGAACGGGGAGCTGTTTTTT. Its translation is CSVGQGNGELFF.

The chain links TRBV7-8 to TRBJ1-5, with 7 bases identical to TRBD1. The CDR3 extends over 15 amino acids. Germline V lookup: CDR1 SGHVS, CDR2 FQNEAQ. The J segment lost 6 bases and the V segment lost 2 bases, leaving 7 bases of the junction unmatched. This CDR3 is CASSLRGRTIQPQHF. The CDR3 DNA is TGTGCCAGCAGCTTAAGGGGGCGGACAATTCAGCCCCAGCATTTT.

This clonotype was picked up a small number of times. The chain uses TRBV7-9 and TRBJ2-1, with 9 bases aligning to TRBD1. The CDR3 loop spans 12 amino acids. Germline assignment: CDR1 SEHNR and CDR2 FQNEAQ (reference sequence). V was clipped by 6 bases and J by 16 bases; unmatched bases: 10. The CDR3 here is CASRSTGGPGFF. The CDR3, as DNA: TGTGCCAGCAGATCGACAGGGGGTCCTGGATTCTTC.